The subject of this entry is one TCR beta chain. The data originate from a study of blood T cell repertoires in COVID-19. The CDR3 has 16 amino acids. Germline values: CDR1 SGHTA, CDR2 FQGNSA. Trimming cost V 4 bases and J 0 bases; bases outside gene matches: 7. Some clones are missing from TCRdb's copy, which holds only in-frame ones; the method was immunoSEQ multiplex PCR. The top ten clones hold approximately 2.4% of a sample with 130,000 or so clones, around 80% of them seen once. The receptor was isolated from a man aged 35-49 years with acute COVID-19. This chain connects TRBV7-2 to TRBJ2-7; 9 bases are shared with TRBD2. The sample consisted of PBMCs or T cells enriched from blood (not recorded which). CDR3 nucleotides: TGTGCCAGCAGCTCCCTGACTAGCGGAAGCTCCTACGAGCAGTACTTC. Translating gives CASSSLTSGSSYEQYF.